Below are 7 T cell receptor beta chains sequenced from a single sample in a study of blood T cell repertoires in COVID-19. Sequenced by immunoSEQ multiplex PCR; TCRdb stores in-frame clones only, minus some. Of roughly 120,000 clones listed, around nine tenths are singletons. The sequenced sample consisted of peripheral blood. The receptors were sampled from a woman in her 50s with acute or convalescent COVID-19.

The V and J genes are TRBV5-1 and TRBJ2-1; 11 positions match TRBD2. The V segment lost 2 bases and the J segment 6 bases; nucleotides outside the gene matches: 4. The CDR3 has 15 residues. CDR1 is SGHRS, CDR2 YFSETQ, per germline. In nucleotides, the CDR3 is TGCGCCAGCAGCTTACTAGCGGGAGAAGGCAATGAGCAGTTCTTC. Translating it yields CASSLLAGEGNEQFF.

The rearrangement links TRBV9 to TRBJ2-1; 15 positions agree with TRBD2. J lost 3 bases, V lost 4 bases, and 5 bases had no gene match. This CDR3 contains 17 residues. CDR1 and CDR2 from the germline V gene are SGDLS and YYNGEE. CDR3 bases: TGTGCCAGCAGCCTAGGGACTAGCGGGGGGTTCTACAATGAGCAGTTCTTC. Protein: CASSLGTSGGFYNEQFF.

V is TRBV5-8 and J is TRBJ1-4, with TRBD1 matching over 7 bases. The CDR3 runs 15 residues. The junction had 8 bases not matched to a gene; V was cut back by 1 base and J by 8 bases. Per the germline V gene, CDR1 is SGHTS and CDR2 is YDEGEE. This CDR3 is CASSLHDRVQEKLFF. The CDR3 DNA follows: TGTGCCAGCAGCTTGCACGACAGGGTACAGGAAAAACTGTTTTTT. The whole variable domain, filled in from reference TRBV5-8 and TRBJ1-4, reads EAGVTQSPTHLIKTRGQQATLRCSPISGHTSVYWYQQALGLGLQFLLWYDEGEERNRGNFPPRFSGRQFPNYSSELNVNALELEDSALYLCASSLHDRVQEKLFFGSGTQLSVL.

The rearrangement joins TRBV2 to TRBJ1-2, with D perhaps matching TRBD1 (6 bases). CDR1 is SNHLY, CDR2 FYNNEI, per germline. The CDR3 has 13 residues. Trimming took off 7 bases at V and 8 bases at J, with 17 bases between the two ends. CDR3 in amino acids: CASTEVRGEGYTF. Written as DNA, the CDR3 is TGTGCCAGCACCGAAGTCAGGGGAGAAGGCTACACCTTC.

V gene TRBV14 combines with J gene TRBJ1-3, with unresolved D. The CDR3 sequence is 18 residues long. Germline CDR1 reads SGHDN; CDR2 reads FVKESK. V lost 0 bases, J lost 0 bases, and 15 bases lay in between. The CDR3 is CASSQDFRVTGSGNTIYF. The CDR3 nucleotides are TGTGCCAGCAGCCAAGATTTTCGAGTTACGGGCTCTGGAAACACCATATATTTT.

The CDR3: CASSLGGSLSGNTIYF. The CDR3 DNA reads as TGTGCCAGCAGCCTAGGCGGGTCCCTCTCTGGAAACACCATATATTTT. The gene calls are TRBV7-2 and TRBJ1-3; D gene ambiguous. The CDR3 loop spans 16 amino acids. Germline V lookup: CDR1 SGHTA, CDR2 FQGNSA. Trimming took 5 bases from V and 0 from J, leaving 14 bases between them.

The rearrangement uses TRBV24-1 and TRBJ2-5, with D possibly being TRBD1 (5 bases). This CDR3 is 14 amino acids long. In germline, CDR1 is KGHDR, CDR2 SFDVKD. The ends were cut back, 3 bases at V and 5 bases at J, with 12 bases in the middle. This CDR3 is CATSDGGAVETQYF. DNA for the CDR3: TGTGCCACCAGTGATGGTGGGGCGGTGGAGACCCAGTACTTC.